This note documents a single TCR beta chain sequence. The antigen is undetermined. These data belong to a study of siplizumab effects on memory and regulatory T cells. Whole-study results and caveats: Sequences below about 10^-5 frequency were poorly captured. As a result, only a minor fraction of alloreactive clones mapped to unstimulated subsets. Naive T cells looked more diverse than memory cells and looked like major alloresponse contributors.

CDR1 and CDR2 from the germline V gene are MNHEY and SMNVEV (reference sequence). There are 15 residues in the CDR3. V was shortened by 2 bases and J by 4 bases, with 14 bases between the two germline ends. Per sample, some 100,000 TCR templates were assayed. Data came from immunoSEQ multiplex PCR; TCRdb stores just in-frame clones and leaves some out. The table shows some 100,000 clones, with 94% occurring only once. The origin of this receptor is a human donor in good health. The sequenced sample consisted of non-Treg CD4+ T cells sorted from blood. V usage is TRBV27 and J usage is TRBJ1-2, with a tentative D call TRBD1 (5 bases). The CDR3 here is CASSLGRGRSYGYTF. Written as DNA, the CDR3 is TGTGCCAGCAGTTTAGGACGGGGCCGTAGCTATGGCTACACCTTC.